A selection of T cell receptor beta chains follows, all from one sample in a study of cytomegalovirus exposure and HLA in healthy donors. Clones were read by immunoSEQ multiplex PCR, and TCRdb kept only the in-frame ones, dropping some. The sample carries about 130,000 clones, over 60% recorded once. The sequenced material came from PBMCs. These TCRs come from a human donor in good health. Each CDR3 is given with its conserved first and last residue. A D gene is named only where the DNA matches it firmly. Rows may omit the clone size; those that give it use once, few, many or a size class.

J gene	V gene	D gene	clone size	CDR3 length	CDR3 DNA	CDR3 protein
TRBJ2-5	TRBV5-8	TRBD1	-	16	TGTGCCAGCAGCCCCCTTCGGACAGGGTATCCCGAGACCCAGTACTTC	CASSPLRTGYPETQYF
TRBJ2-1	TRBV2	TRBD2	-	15	TGTGCCAGCGTGATCCGTAGCGGGGGAGACAATGAGCAGTTCTTC	CASVIRSGGDNEQFF
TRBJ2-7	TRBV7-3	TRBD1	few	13	TGTGCCAGCAGCAGGGGACAGGGCTACGAGCAGTACTTC	CASSRGQGYEQYF
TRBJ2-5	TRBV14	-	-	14	TGTGCCAGCAGTATAGGACACCGACAAGAGACCCAGTACTTC	CASSIGHRQETQYF
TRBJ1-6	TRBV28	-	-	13	TGTGCCAGCAAGAGGGATGGAAATTCACCCCTCCACTTT	CASKRDGNSPLHF
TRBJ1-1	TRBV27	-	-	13	TGTGCCAGCAGTTTATTCGGGAACACTGAAGCTTTCTTT	CASSLFGNTEAFF
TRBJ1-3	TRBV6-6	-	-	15	TGTGCCAGCAGTAGACCAGGGGTTAACGGAAACACCATATATTTT	CASSRPGVNGNTIYF
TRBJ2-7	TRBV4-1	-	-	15	TGCGCCAGCAGCCAAGCCAAGGAGGGGATATACGAGCAGTACTTC	CASSQAKEGIYEQYF
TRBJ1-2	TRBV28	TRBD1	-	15	TGTGCCAGCAGCACTCCGACAGGGGCGGACTATGGCTACACCTTC	CASSTPTGADYGYTF
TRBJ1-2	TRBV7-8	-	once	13	TGTGCCAGCAGCTTATGGGCAGGGGAGGGCTACACCTTC	CASSLWAGEGYTF
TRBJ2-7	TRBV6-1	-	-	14	TGTGCCAGCAGTGGCGATGACAGATACTACGAGCAGTACTTC	CASSGDDRYYEQYF
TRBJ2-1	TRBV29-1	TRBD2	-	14	TGCAGCGTTGTAGCCAGCGGGGTGGTCAATGAGCAGTTCTTC	CSVVASGVVNEQFF
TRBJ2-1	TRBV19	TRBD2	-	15	TGTGCCAGTAGTCTAGCGGGGGGCTCCTACAATGAGCAGTTCTTC	CASSLAGGSYNEQFF
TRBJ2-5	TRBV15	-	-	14	TGTGCCACCAGCAGAACGGGGAGGCAAGAGACCCAGTACTTC	CATSRTGRQETQYF
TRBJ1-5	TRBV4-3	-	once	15	TGCGCCAGCAGCCCAAATGGACAGTTGGGGCAGCCCCAGCATTTT	CASSPNGQLGQPQHF
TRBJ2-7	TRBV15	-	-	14	TGTGCCACCAGCAGAGATTTGGCGGTCTACGAGCAGTACTTC	CATSRDLAVYEQYF
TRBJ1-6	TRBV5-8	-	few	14	TGTGCCAGCAGCTTGGAGGGGCGTCGATCACCCCTCCACTTT	CASSLEGRRSPLHF
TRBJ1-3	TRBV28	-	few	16	TGTGCCAGCAGTTTCTATGGGGGAGGCACTGGAAACACCATATATTTT	CASSFYGGGTGNTIYF
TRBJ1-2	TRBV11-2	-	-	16	TGTGCCAGCAGATCGAATAGACCGGGAGGTAACTATGGCTACACCTTC	CASRSNRPGGNYGYTF
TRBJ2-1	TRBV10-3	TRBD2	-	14	TGTGCCATCAGTGAGCGGGGGGGCCTCGATGAGCAGTTCTTC	CAISERGGLDEQFF
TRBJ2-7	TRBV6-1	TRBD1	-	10	TGTGCCAGCGACAGGGGCGAGCAGTACTTC	CASDRGEQYF
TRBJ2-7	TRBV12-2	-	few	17	TGTGCAAGTCGCTCCGGGACTAGCGCCGGAAGGGTCTACGAGCAGTACTTC	CASRSGTSAGRVYEQYF
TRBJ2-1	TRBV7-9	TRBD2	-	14	TGTGCCACCGCGACTAGCGGGGCTAACAATGAGCAGTTCTTC	CATATSGANNEQFF
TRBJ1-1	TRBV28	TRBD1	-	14	TGTGCCAGCAGTACCCCTGACAGGGACACTGAAGCTTTCTTT	CASSTPDRDTEAFF
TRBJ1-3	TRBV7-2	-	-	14	TGTGCCAGCAGCTTAGAACAGGGCGGAAACACCATATATTTT	CASSLEQGGNTIYF
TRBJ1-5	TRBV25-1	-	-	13	TGTGCCAGCAGTGAATCAGGGAATCAGCCCCAGCATTTT	CASSESGNQPQHF
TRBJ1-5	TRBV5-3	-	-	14	TGTGCCAGAAGCCAATCAGGGGAAAATCAGCCCCAGCATTTT	CARSQSGENQPQHF
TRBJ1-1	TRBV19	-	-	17	TGTGCCAGTACCCTTATGGGTCACACTACTTCGAACACTGAAGCTTTCTTT	CASTLMGHTTSNTEAFF
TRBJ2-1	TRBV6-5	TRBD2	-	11	TGTGCCAGCAGTTTAGCGGGGAGACAGTTCTTC	CASSLAGRQFF
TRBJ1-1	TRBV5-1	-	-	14	TGCGCCAGCAGCTTGGCCGACTCGAACACTGAAGCTTTCTTT	CASSLADSNTEAFF
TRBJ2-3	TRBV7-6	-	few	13	TGTGCCAGCAGCTTAGATATAGCAGATACGCAGTATTTT	CASSLDIADTQYF
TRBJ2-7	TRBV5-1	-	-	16	TGCGCCAGCAGCTTGGATGCATACACAATCGCCTACGAGCAGTACTTC	CASSLDAYTIAYEQYF
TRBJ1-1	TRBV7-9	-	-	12	TGTGCCAGCAGCTTCCGGAACACTGAAGCTTTCTTT	CASSFRNTEAFF
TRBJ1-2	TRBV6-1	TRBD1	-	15	TGTGCCAGCCGACCAGGGACAGGGCTCGGCTATGGCTACACCTTC	CASRPGTGLGYGYTF
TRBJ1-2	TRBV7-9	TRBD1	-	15	TGTGCCAGCAGCTTAGGGGTTGGGACAGGGCATGGCTACACCTTC	CASSLGVGTGHGYTF
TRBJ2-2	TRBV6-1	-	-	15	TGTGCCAGCAGTGAAAGACTACTGAACACCGGGGAGCTGTTTTTT	CASSERLLNTGELFF
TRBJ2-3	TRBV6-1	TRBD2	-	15	TGTGCCAGCACCCTCAGGACTAGCGGCGCAGATACGCAGTATTTT	CASTLRTSGADTQYF
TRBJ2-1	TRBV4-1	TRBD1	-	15	TGCGCCAGCAGCCTAAACGGACAGGGGGCAAATGAGCAGTTCTTC	CASSLNGQGANEQFF
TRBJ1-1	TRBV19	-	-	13	TGTGCCAGTAGTATGCCAGAGAACACTGAAGCTTTCTTT	CASSMPENTEAFF
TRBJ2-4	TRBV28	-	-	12	TGTGCCAGCAGTTTCAGGAGGGGCATTCAGTACTTC	CASSFRRGIQYF
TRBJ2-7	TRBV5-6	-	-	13	TGTGCCAGCAGCTGGGACAACCGACTCGAGCAGTACTTC	CASSWDNRLEQYF
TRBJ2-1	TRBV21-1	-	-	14	TGTGCCAGCAGCGGAGGACGAGCAGTCGGTTCCCAGTTCTTC	CASSGGRAVGSQFF
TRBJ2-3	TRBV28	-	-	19	TGTGCCAGCAGTTTTGCCTCTGCGGGGGCGAAAGATGGCACAGATACGCAGTATTTT	CASSFASAGAKDGTDTQYF
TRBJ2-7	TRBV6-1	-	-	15	TGTGCCAGCAACCCGGGGCAGGGGGGAACCTACGAGCAGTACTTC	CASNPGQGGTYEQYF
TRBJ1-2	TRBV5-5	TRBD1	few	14	TGTGCCAGCAGCTGGGACAGGGGATTGGATGGCTACACCTTC	CASSWDRGLDGYTF
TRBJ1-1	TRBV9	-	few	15	TGTGCCAGCAGCGTAGGGGGACACATGAACACTGAAGCTTTCTTT	CASSVGGHMNTEAFF
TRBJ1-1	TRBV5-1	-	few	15	TGCGCCAGCAGCTTGGTGAACCCCCAGTACGCTGAAGCTTTCTTT	CASSLVNPQYAEAFF
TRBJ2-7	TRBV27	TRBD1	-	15	TGTGCCAGCAGTTTATGGGGACAGGGTTTTTACGAGCAGTACTTC	CASSLWGQGFYEQYF
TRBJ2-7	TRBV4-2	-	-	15	TGTGCCAGCAGCCAAGGTTTGGCCAGTTCCTACGAGCAGTACTTC	CASSQGLASSYEQYF
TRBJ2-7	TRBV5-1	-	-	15	TGCGCCAGCAGCTTGGTCGGGGGGCCCTCCTACGAGCAGTACTTC	CASSLVGGPSYEQYF
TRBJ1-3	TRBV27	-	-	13	TGTGCCAGCAGTGAGACAGTTGGAAACACCATATATTTT	CASSETVGNTIYF
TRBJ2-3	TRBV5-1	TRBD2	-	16	TGCGCCAGCAGCTATCTAGCGGGGGGACTCACAGATACGCAGTATTTT	CASSYLAGGLTDTQYF
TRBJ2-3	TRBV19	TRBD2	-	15	TGTGCCAGTAGTATCCCGGGGGGGGGCGAAGATACGCAGTATTTT	CASSIPGGGEDTQYF
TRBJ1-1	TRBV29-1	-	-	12	TGCAGCGTTTTTACTGAGAACACTGAAGCTTTCTTT	CSVFTENTEAFF
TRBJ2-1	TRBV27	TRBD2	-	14	TGTGCCAGCAAAAAGTGGGACTACTACAATGAGCAGTTCTTC	CASKKWDYYNEQFF
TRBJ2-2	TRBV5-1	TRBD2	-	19	TGCGCCAGCAGCTCCCCTAGGGCTAGCGGGGGGGACAACACCGGGGAGCTGTTTTTT	CASSSPRASGGDNTGELFF
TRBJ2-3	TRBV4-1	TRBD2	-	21	TGCGCCAGCAGCCACCTCCCGGGACTAGCGGGGGGCCTCAACCACACAGATACGCAGTATTTT	CASSHLPGLAGGLNHTDTQYF